The 26 T cell receptor beta chains presented below share a single source sample, sequenced in a study of blood T cell repertoires in COVID-19. TCRdb keeps only in-frame clones here, not all; method: immunoSEQ multiplex PCR. Of about 300,000 clones listed, 80% to 90% are singletons. What was sequenced was PBMCs or T cells enriched from blood (not recorded which). The receptor set was obtained from a man aged 30-40 years who had recovered from COVID-19.

V gene TRBV14 combines with J gene TRBJ1-3; D is ambiguous. The V gene lost 3 bases and the J gene lost 0 bases, with 12 bases spanning the gap. This CDR3 spans 16 amino acids. Germline assignment: CDR1 SGHDN and CDR2 FVKESK. CDR3 sequence reads: CASSHGGSFSGNTIYF. The DNA of the CDR3 is TGTGCCAGCAGCCACGGCGGTTCATTCTCTGGAAACACCATATATTTT. The variable domain in full, with the rest retrieved from reference TRBV14 and TRBJ1-3, is EAGVTQFPSHSVIEKGQTVTLRCDPISGHDNLYWYRRVMGKEIKFLLHFVKESKQDESGMPNNRFLAERTGGTYSTLKVQPAELEDSGVYFCASSHGGSFSGNTIYFGEGSWLTVV.

This clone was observed a few times. The chain is built from TRBV7-8 and TRBJ1-2; TRBD1 matches 9 bases. V gave up 4 bases and J gave up 8 bases; unmatched junction bases: 8. From germline, CDR1 is SGHVS and CDR2 FQNEAQ. The CDR3 is made up of 14 amino acids. CDR3 DNA: TGTGCCAGCAGCTCGCGGGACAGGGTTTGGGGCTACACCTTC. Its translation is CASSSRDRVWGYTF.

In this sample, this clone turned up many times. The J gene is TRBJ1-2, the V gene TRBV10-3; unclear D gene. This CDR3 is 14 amino acids long. The V gene lost 3 bases and the J gene lost 0 bases, with 8 bases spanning the gap. CDR1 and CDR2 (germline): ENHRY, SYGVKD. The DNA for the CDR3 is TGTGCCATCAGTGATCAGGTGACTAACTATGGCTACACCTTC. Protein: CAISDQVTNYGYTF.

The J gene is TRBJ1-2, the V gene TRBV5-8; a possible D gene is TRBD1 (5 bases). CDR1 and CDR2 from the germline V gene are SGHTS and YDEGEE. V was cut by 4 bases and J by 7 bases, with 14 bases left in between. This CDR3 is built from 13 residues. The CDR3 region is CASSLAGLAGYTF. CDR3 nucleotides: TGTGCCAGCAGCCTGGCAGGGCTGGCTGGCTACACCTTC.

The genes are TRBV6-2 or TRBV6-3 and TRBJ1-1; D not certain. CDR1 and CDR2 (germline): MNHEY, SVGEGT. CDR3 length: 12 amino acids. The V end lost 5 bases, the J end lost 11 bases, and 15 bases lay between the germline ends. Here the CDR3 reads CASSQARGFAFF. CDR3 DNA sequence: TGTGCCAGCAGTCAAGCTAGAGGTTTTGCTTTCTTT.

The V and J genes are TRBV2 and TRBJ1-6; 7 positions agree with TRBD1. V was clipped by 7 bases and J by 4 bases; unmatched bases: 10. The CDR3 is made up of 16 amino acids. From germline, CDR1 is SNHLY and CDR2 FYNNEI. CDR3: CASTGAGGSYNSPLHF. CDR3 nucleotides: TGTGCCAGCACCGGGGCAGGGGGGTCGTATAATTCACCCCTCCACTTT. Supplemented by reference TRBV2 and TRBJ1-6, the full variable domain reads EPEVTQTPSHQVTQMGQEVILRCVPISNHLYFYWYRQILGQKVEFLVSFYNNEISEKSEIFDDQFSVERPDGSNFTLKIRSTKLEDSAMYFCASTGAGGSYNSPLHFGNGTRLTVT.

The genes are TRBV9 and TRBJ1-2; TRBD1 aligns across 7 bases. The germline V gene has CDR1 SGDLS and CDR2 YYNGEE. This CDR3 has 15 residues. Trimming removed 3 bases from V and 0 bases from J; junction bases left unmatched: 5. For the CDR3, the DNA is TGTGCCAGCAGCGCTACAGGGGTTTCTAACTATGGCTACACCTTC. Translation gives CASSATGVSNYGYTF.

This chain uses TRBV9 with TRBJ2-2, with a tentative D call TRBD1 (5 bases). CDR1 SGDLS and CDR2 YYNGEE come from the germline V gene. Trimming pared 0 bases from V and 4 bases from J, leaving 16 bases between. The CDR3 is 17 amino acids. The CDR3, as DNA: TGTGCCAGCAGCGTAGACAACCCAGGGATAACCACCGGGGAGCTGTTTTTT. This translates into CASSVDNPGITTGELFF.

This clone has only one observation. The J gene is TRBJ2-1, the V gene TRBV29-1, with 10 bases lining up with TRBD1. V lost 6 bases to trimming and J lost 7 bases; unmatched junction nucleotides: 9. This CDR3 is built from 14 residues. Germline V gene sequence: CDR1 SQVTM, CDR2 ANQGSEA. The CDR3 spells CSVGRQGANNEQFF. In DNA, the CDR3 is TGCAGCGTCGGTCGACAGGGGGCAAATAATGAGCAGTTCTTC.

The chain is built from TRBV19 and TRBJ1-1; 7 positions match TRBD1. Germline V gives CDR1 LNHDA, CDR2 SQIVND (reference sequence). Unmatched junction bases numbered 13, after V lost 7 bases and J lost 5 bases. The CDR3 runs 15 residues. The CDR3 region is CASIRQGKGGTEAFF. CDR3 DNA: TGTGCCAGTATCCGACAGGGAAAAGGTGGTACTGAAGCTTTCTTT.

This chain links TRBV5-4 with TRBJ2-1; D is possibly TRBD2 (6 bases). The CDR3 has 14 residues. V shed 3 bases and J shed 8 bases, with 15 bases lying between them. The germline gives CDR1 SGHNT, CDR2 YYREEE (reference sequence). The chain's CDR3 is CASSSTGTLDEQFF. In DNA, the CDR3 is TGTGCCAGCAGCTCAACCGGGACTTTGGATGAGCAGTTCTTC.

This chain uses TRBV5-5 with TRBJ2-1, with D possibly matching TRBD2 (7 bases). The V and J ends lost 4 bases and 2 bases respectively, with 13 bases between them. Germline-derived CDR1 and CDR2 are SGHKS and YYEKEE (reference sequence). This CDR3 has 15 residues. The CDR3 here is CASSPTGLAYNEQFF. The CDR3 DNA reads TGTGCCAGCAGCCCGACAGGACTAGCCTACAATGAGCAGTTCTTC.

A single count supports this clone. For the CDR3, the DNA is TGTGCCAGCAGCTTATCGGGGGGTACTAATGAAAAACTGTTTTTT. Translation gives CASSLSGGTNEKLFF. This chain links TRBV7-2 with TRBJ1-4; maybe TRBD1 (5 bases). Germline values: CDR1 SGHTA, CDR2 FQGNSA. The CDR3 is made up of 15 amino acids. The V and J ends lost 2 bases and 2 bases respectively, with 9 bases between them.

This chain connects TRBV27 to TRBJ2-1, with D possibly being TRBD1 (6 bases). Per germline, CDR1 MNHEY and CDR2 SMNVEV (reference sequence). V lost 6 bases to trimming and J lost 8 bases, with 20 bases between them. This CDR3 comprises 15 residues. CDR3 loop: CASSPTGTLLDEQFF. CDR3 in DNA: TGTGCCAGCAGCCCAACAGGGACCTTATTGGATGAGCAGTTCTTC.

J is TRBJ1-1 and V is TRBV11-2; D unclear. CDR3 size: 13 residues. V was cut by 2 bases and J by 4 bases, with 8 bases left in between. Germline CDR1 SGHAT, CDR2 FQNNGV. CDR3 sequence: CASSLPGSTEAFF. In DNA, the CDR3 is TGTGCCAGCAGCTTACCGGGAAGCACTGAAGCTTTCTTT.

V is TRBV20-1 and J is TRBJ2-1; D is ambiguous. The germline V gene has CDR1 DFQATT and CDR2 SNEGSKA (reference sequence). V shed 8 bases and J shed 1 base, with 6 bases lying between them. This CDR3 spans 11 amino acids. CDR3 coding DNA: TGCAGTCCCCAGTCCTACAATGAGCAGTTCTTC. Residues: CSPQSYNEQFF.

V and J are TRBV4-3 and TRBJ1-4, with D unresolved. The germline gives CDR1 LGHNA, CDR2 YSLEER. This CDR3 is 15 amino acids long. Deletions cut 4 bases from V and 7 bases from J, with 16 bases between. Written as DNA, the CDR3 is TGCGCCAGCAGCCTCAACTCGGGGATAGGTGAAAAACTGTTTTTT. Its protein is CASSLNSGIGEKLFF.

The V call is TRBV7-3, the J call TRBJ1-1; D may be TRBD1 (6 bases). Trimming removed 5 bases at V and 6 bases at J, with 13 bases between. Germline V gene data show CDR1 as SGHTA and CDR2 as FQGTGA. CDR3 length: 13 amino acids. Here the CDR3 reads CASSERHRAEAFF. DNA of the CDR3: TGTGCCAGCAGCGAGCGACACAGGGCTGAAGCTTTCTTT.

The chain recombines TRBV2 with TRBJ2-7, with TRBD1 matching over 7 bases. The J segment lost 6 bases and the V segment lost 6 bases, leaving 5 bases of the junction unmatched. The CDR3 covers 12 residues. Germline values: CDR1 SNHLY, CDR2 FYNNEI. Here the CDR3 reads CASRGQRREQYF. In DNA, the CDR3 is TGTGCCAGCAGGGGACAGCGACGCGAGCAGTACTTC.

This clone has only one observation. The J gene is TRBJ1-3, the V gene TRBV7-9, with a tentative D call TRBD1 (6 bases). CDR3 size: 14 residues. Trimming left V 5 bases short and J 5 bases short, with 13 bases between. CDR1 SEHNR and CDR2 FQNEAQ come from the germline V gene (reference sequence). This CDR3 is CASSVDRNRNTIYF. DNA of the CDR3: TGTGCCAGCAGCGTAGACAGGAATCGAAACACCATATATTTT.

The rearrangement joins TRBV15 to TRBJ2-3, with D tentatively TRBD1 (6 bases). The CDR3 sequence is 14 residues long. In germline, CDR1 is LNHNV, CDR2 YYDKDF (reference sequence). V was clipped by 1 base and J by 3 bases, with 8 bases between them. The CDR3 sequence is CATSRVRGTDTQYF. The CDR3 DNA reads TGTGCCACCAGCAGAGTTAGGGGGACAGATACGCAGTATTTT. The complete variable domain, with remaining parts taken from reference TRBV15 and TRBJ2-3, reads DAMVIQNPRYQVTQFGKPVTLSCSQTLNHNVMYWYQQKSSQAPKLLFHYYDKDFNNEADTPDNFQSRRPNTSFCFLDIRSPGLGDTAMYLCATSRVRGTDTQYFGPGTRLTVL.

The chain links TRBV6-1 to TRBJ1-5, with D perhaps TRBD1 (5 bases). The CDR3 covers 13 residues. CDR1 and CDR2 from the germline V gene are MNHNS and SASEGT. V was trimmed by 0 bases and J by 7 bases, leaving 7 bases between them. For the CDR3, the DNA is TGTGCCAGCAGTGAAGCCAGGGCCCAGCCCCAGCATTTT. It yields the protein CASSEARAQPQHF.

This rearrangement joins TRBV30 to TRBJ2-5; 8 positions match TRBD1. This CDR3 region has 16 residues. CDR1 is GTSNPN, CDR2 SVGIG, per germline (reference sequence). J was trimmed by 5 bases and V by 3 bases; bases with no gene match: 14. CDR3 sequence: CAWSLPRTGRGETQYF. The CDR3 region has the DNA TGTGCCTGGAGCCTACCTCGGACAGGGCGCGGGGAGACCCAGTACTTC. Together with reference TRBV30 and TRBJ2-5, the CDR3 gives the full variable domain: SQTIHQWPATLVQPVGSPLSLECTVEGTSNPNLYWYRQAAGRGLQLLFYSVGIGQISSEVPQNLSASRPQDRQFILSSKKLLLSDSGFYLCAWSLPRTGRGETQYFGPGTRLLVL.

The chain recombines TRBV20-1 with TRBJ2-7; no firm D call. The CDR3 sequence is 10 residues long. The V and J ends lost 5 bases and 13 bases respectively, with 15 bases between them. CDR1 and CDR2 (germline): DFQATT, SNEGSKA (reference sequence). CDR3 residues: CSASRPLRYF. CDR3 DNA sequence: TGCAGTGCTTCCAGGCCCCTGCGATACTTC.

This chain joins TRBV7-9 and TRBJ1-6; 9 bases agree with TRBD1. V shed 2 bases and J 5 bases; nucleotides not matched to a gene: 1. The CDR3 is 15 residues long. Germline V CDR1 and CDR2: SEHNR, FQNEAQ (reference sequence). The CDR3 nucleotides are TGTGCCAGCAGCTTATGGGACAGGGATAATTCACCCCTCCACTTT. Translation gives CASSLWDRDNSPLHF.

V and J are TRBV12-5 and TRBJ1-1; possible D gene TRBD1, 5 bases. V was clipped by 3 bases and J by 8 bases, with 10 bases between them. This CDR3 spans 12 amino acids. From germline, CDR1 is LGHNT and CDR2 FRNRAP. The CDR3 coding sequence is TGTGCTAGTGGTTTTGGGGGGAACGAAGCTTTCTTT. Translation gives CASGFGGNEAFF.